This T cell receptor (beta chain) was found in a study of cytomegalovirus exposure and HLA in healthy donors (dated by TCRdb to about 2017). For context, the study as a whole: An earlier analysis of 587 of the donors reported 276 Gb of sequence data and 95 million to 120 million unique TCR beta sequences obtained from approximately 180 million T cells. An early release covering roughly 600 HLA-typed donors comprised 300 to 350 gigabases of sequencing data and tens of millions of unique TCR sequences. Of the roughly 400 genotyped donors, over 70% fell in the genetic ancestry cluster associated with self-reported Caucasian donors. The study aimed to test whether signatures of past pathogen exposure could be identified by cataloging public T cell receptors. The study profiled the T cell repertoires of fewer than 850 subjects by immunosequencing and related them to cytomegalovirus serostatus. Besides the first cohort of under 700 subjects, a separate validation cohort made up of roughly 130 different subjects was used. The study combined high-throughput TCR immunosequencing, statistical association of individual TCRs with disease status, and machine learning to predict cytomegalovirus infection status. To study patterns of TCR occurrence, a later analysis re-analyzed previously published TCR beta repertoires from 600 to 750 donors and added high-resolution HLA genotyping. Rather than drawing on any new phenotypic data, the later analysis identified candidate immune exposures from TCR beta sequences and the way those sequences occurred across donors. To decide whether each TCR beta V gene segment behaved as functional or pseudogenic, an earlier analysis of some 600 of the donors relied on high-throughput TCR beta sequencing. Donor age, sex, ethnicity and CMV serostatus were compiled together with the repertoire data. A later genetic analysis used genome-wide SNP genotypes for about 65% of the 666 donors, treating that subset as a discovery cohort. Every discovery cohort repertoire had been produced on one sequencing platform. Class I and class II HLA loci were covered by the typing at four-digit resolution. Typing coverage varied by locus: about 620-630 donors for A, B, C, DRB1 and DQB1; about 520 for DQA1; approximately 570 for DPA1; 450 to 480 for DPB1. Several DR-DQ haplotypes were treated as single units for association and clustering because of strong linkage in the cohort. On average, around 240,000 unique TCR beta nucleotide sequences were sequenced per donor among a few hundred genotyped donors of the cohort, with around 19% of those sequences being non-productive. Paper-wide results and their limitations: A later analysis found that HLA-associated TCR beta chains were more clonally expanded and had lower generation probabilities than equally common non-associated chains. In a later analysis, TCR association rates were found to vary across HLA loci, with the most associated TCRs seen for DRB1 alleles and the fewest for HLA-C alleles. A group of highly shared sequence variants was considered likely to be a technical artifact of the sequencing pipeline. The cohort was sequenced for TCR beta chains only, and without alpha or paired-chain data the features that could be detected were limited. The study listed 150 to 200 TCR beta chains as associated with cytomegalovirus. According to a later analysis, most CMV-associated TCR beta chains appeared to be HLA-restricted, and the HLA associations seemed to be driven largely by CMV exposure. Sequencing depth was assumed to be roughly uniform across donors in the presence/absence analyses, though that assumption may not hold. A further reported finding was that TCR beta sequences accurately predicted the HLA-A and HLA-B alleles for most subjects in the first cohort. A later genetic analysis associated a missense DCLRE1C variant with V-gene and J-gene trimming of TCR beta chains, and an independent cohort replicated the association. In vitro tests confirmed that a few of the cytomegalovirus-associated TCR beta chains recognize cytomegalovirus antigens. In a later analysis, 15,000 to 20,000 TCR beta sequences were associated with specific HLA alleles at a false discovery rate of 0.05. Cytomegalovirus status was reported to be diagnosed by the classifier with high specificity and sensitivity in both the original and validation cohorts. A later analysis reported that several top co-occurrence clusters appeared linked to parvovirus B19, influenza, CMV and Epstein-Barr virus. CMV serostatus was the only immune exposure information available for the cohort. Broadly in line with IMGT annotations, most TCR beta V segments showed up in productive rearrangements about 90% or about 30% of the time in an earlier analysis of 450 to 750 of the donors. The 87-base-pair reads could not distinguish some IMGT-functional V segments, including TRBV6-2 and TRBV6-3, so those segments were excluded. Because some donors lacked HLA typing at each locus, the association tests relied only on the typed subset. The earlier analysis of approximately 560 of the donors excluded some 15 rarely observed V segments, including chromosome 9 orphons, because counts were too low. In a later genetic analysis, fewer N-insertions in productive TCRs were reported among donors in an Asian-associated ancestry cluster than the roughly 640-donor mean. Linkage disequilibrium might explain the correlated functional status among segregating V segments, but an unknown experimental factor could not be excluded. Across donors, most TCR sequences were observed very rarely, whereas some public TCRs were present in many individuals. The authors suggested that the approach could potentially be extended to other disease states and immunological phenotypes. Assigning TCR associations to individual alleles was difficult when HLA alleles, especially DR and DQ, strongly co-occurred.

For CDR1 and CDR2, the germline V gene (reference sequence) lists LNHDA and SQIVND. Trimming at the junction amounts to 8 bases on V and 2 bases on J, and the germline ends lie 13 bases apart. Including the terminal cysteine and phenylalanine, the CDR3 comprises 14 residues. This entry keeps only the CDR3 DNA: 42 bases, framed from base 1. The cohort comprised hundreds of healthy bone marrow donors. At the time of sampling, every cohort member was nominally healthy, though immune exposures that went unrecorded were likely present. The donor was CMV seronegative and was included in the group of several hundred seronegative cohort members. A peripheral blood sample was provided by each donor, and peripheral blood mononuclear cells were used for TCR beta sequencing. Genomic DNA was extracted from the blood cell samples with the Qiagen DNeasy Blood Extraction Kit. On this clone itself: Its binding antigen is unknown. It has no much larger one-base neighbor in the sample; base qualities were not kept.

The library was made by the immunoSEQ multiplex PCR assay. A mixture of 60 forward primers for TCR Vbeta segments and 13 reverse primers for TCR Jbeta segments was used in the multiplex PCR. A multiplex PCR assay on genomic DNA amplified the CDR3 region of rearranged TCR beta genes. Amplified TCR beta libraries were sequenced as 87-base-pair reads on the Illumina HiSeq System. The paper's processing steps were these. In a later analysis, tens of millions of unique TCR beta chains were counted across the 500 to 850 repertoires, and approximately 9.9 million of these chains were shared by at least two donors. To remove PCR and sequencing errors, raw reads were error-corrected and collapsed into unique sequences using a nearest-neighbor algorithm that merged closely related sequences. To assign V, D and J gene segments, CDR3 sequences were aligned to IMGT reference sequences. For a sequence to be retained, a match of at least six nucleotides to both a V gene segment and a J gene segment was required. A rearrangement counted as productive if the CDR3 had no stop codons and remained in frame with V and J, and every other rearrangement counted as non-productive. CDR3 was defined according to IMGT convention as the region running from the second conserved V-encoded cysteine to the conserved J-encoded phenylalanine. The earlier analysis of fewer than 750 of the donors excluded sequences that lacked an unambiguous match to a single V gene segment. An earlier analysis of 587 of the donors called V segments functional above 56.7% productive rearrangements and segregating when the between-donor standard deviation exceeded 5%. A statistical classification framework was built to diagnose cytomegalovirus status from the catalog of TCR beta chain sequences. A later analysis assigned V and J genes by comparing TCR nucleotide sequences with IMGT/GENE-DB human TR gene sequences. In a later analysis, CDR3 sequences and most-parsimonious VDJ recombination scenarios were assigned using the TCRdist pipeline. A later analysis defined each TCR beta chain by its CDR3 amino acid sequence plus V-gene family, and excluded reads lacking a unique V-gene family. As a way to deal with suspected cross-contamination and a sequencing artifact, a later analysis dropped hundreds of nucleotide sequences that were highly shared and had low generation probability. In a later analysis, a clonal expansion index was calculated for each public chain from normalized within-repertoire ranks of inferred template counts. A later analysis computed generation probabilities with a VDJ recombination model fitted to out-of-frame rearrangements, and checked the results against IGoR. A later analysis scored TCR-TCR, TCR-HLA and TCR-CMV co-occurrence with hypergeometric tests, applying a repertoire-size bias correction to TCR pairs. False discovery rates were estimated in a later analysis by permuting HLA or CMV assignments 20 times. In a later analysis, co-occurring TCRs were grouped using DBSCAN, and TCRdist sequence similarity was added for clustering within HLA-allele-positive subsets. Repertoires with fewer than 30,000 or more than 120,000 public chains, plus five repertoires with anomalous nucleotide sharing, were excluded from co-occurrence clustering. TCRdb re-hosts the immuneACCESS table, in-frame sequences only. Its copies lack some clones; in the studies checked, an unresolved V gene accounts for under half of them, and the cause for the rest is not known. Clone size and the V and J calls come from that table; the DNA yielded D and trimming. The sample records about 200,000 clones, roughly 88% of which are singletons. The top ten clones comprise roughly 0.66% of the sample.

This receptor was obtained from a boy younger than 10 in good health and CMV-seronegative. Sequencing used PBMCs. The chain is made from TRBV19 and TRBJ2-1; perhaps TRBD2 is the D gene, with 7 bases matching. The CDR3 sequence is CASDWGGPYNEQFF. The nucleotide sequence reads TGTGCCAGTGATTGGGGGGGCCCCTACAATGAGCAGTTCTTC.